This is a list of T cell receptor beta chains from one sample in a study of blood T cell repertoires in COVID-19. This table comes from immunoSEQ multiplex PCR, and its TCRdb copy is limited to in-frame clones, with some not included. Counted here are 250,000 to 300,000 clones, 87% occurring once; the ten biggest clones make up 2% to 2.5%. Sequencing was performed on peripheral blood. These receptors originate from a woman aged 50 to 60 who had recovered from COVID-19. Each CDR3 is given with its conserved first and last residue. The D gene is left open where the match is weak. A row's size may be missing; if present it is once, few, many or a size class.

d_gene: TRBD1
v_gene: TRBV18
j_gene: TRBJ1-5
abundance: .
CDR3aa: CASSPLTGSNQPQHF
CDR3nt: TGTGCCAGCTCACCGTTGACAGGGAGCAATCAGCCCCAGCATTTT

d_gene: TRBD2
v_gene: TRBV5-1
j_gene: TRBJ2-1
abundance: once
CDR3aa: CASSLGRERGNEQFF
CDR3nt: TGCGCCAGCAGCTTGGGGCGGGAGAGAGGTAATGAGCAGTTCTTC

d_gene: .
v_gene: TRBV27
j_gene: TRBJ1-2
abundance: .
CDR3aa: CASSTLLTKGGYTF
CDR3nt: TGTGCCAGCAGTACTCTGCTCACAAAGGGGGGCTACACCTTC

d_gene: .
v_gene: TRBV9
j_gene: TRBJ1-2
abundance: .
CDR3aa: CASSVGQGNYGYTF
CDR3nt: TGTGCCAGCAGCGTAGGGCAGGGAAACTATGGCTACACCTTC

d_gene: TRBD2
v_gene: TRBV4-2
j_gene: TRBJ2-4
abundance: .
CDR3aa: CASSRDMTSGSLGNIQYF
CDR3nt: TGTGCCAGCAGCCGGGATATGACTAGCGGGAGTCTGGGGAACATTCAGTACTTC

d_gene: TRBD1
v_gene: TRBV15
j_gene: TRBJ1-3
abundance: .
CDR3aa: CATSRGGDRLGSRNTIYF
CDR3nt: TGTGCCACCAGCAGAGGTGGGGACAGGCTTGGCTCTAGAAACACCATATATTTT

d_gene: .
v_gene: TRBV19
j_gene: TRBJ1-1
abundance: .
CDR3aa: CASSREGGLYTEAFF
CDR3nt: TGTGCCAGTAGTAGGGAGGGGGGGCTCTACACTGAAGCTTTCTTT

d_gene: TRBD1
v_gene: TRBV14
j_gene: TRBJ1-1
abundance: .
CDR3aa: CASSKRDRGLMNTEAFF
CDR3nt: TGTGCCAGCAGCAAGAGGGACAGGGGACTAATGAACACTGAAGCTTTCTTT

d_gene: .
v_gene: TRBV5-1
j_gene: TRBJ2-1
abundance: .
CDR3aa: CASSLASGSSYNEQFF
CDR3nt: TGCGCCAGCAGCTTGGCTAGTGGCAGCTCCTACAATGAGCAGTTCTTC

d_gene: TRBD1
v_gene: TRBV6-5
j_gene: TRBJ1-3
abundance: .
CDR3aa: CATQGASGNTIYF
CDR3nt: TGTGCCACCCAGGGGGCTTCTGGAAACACCATATATTTT

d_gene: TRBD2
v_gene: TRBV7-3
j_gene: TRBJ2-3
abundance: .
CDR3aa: CASSLSGRADTQYF
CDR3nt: TGTGCCAGCAGCTTAAGTGGGAGGGCGGATACGCAGTATTTT

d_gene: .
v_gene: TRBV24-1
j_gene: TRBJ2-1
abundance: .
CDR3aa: CATSATGSYNEQFF
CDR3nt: TGTGCCACCAGTGCAACGGGATCCTACAATGAGCAGTTCTTC

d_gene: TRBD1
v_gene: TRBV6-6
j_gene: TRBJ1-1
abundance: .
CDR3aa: CASSPGTGSTEAFF
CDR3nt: TGTGCCAGCAGCCCCGGGACAGGGAGCACTGAAGCTTTCTTT

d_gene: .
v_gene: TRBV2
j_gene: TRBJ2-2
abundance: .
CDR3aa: CASRQVTGELFF
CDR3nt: TGTGCCAGCAGACAGGTTACCGGGGAGCTGTTTTTT

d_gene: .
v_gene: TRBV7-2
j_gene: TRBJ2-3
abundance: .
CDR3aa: CASSQPGDTQYF
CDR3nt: TGTGCCAGCAGCCAGCCCGGGGATACGCAGTATTTT

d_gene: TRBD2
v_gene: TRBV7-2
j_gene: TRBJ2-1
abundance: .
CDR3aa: CASSPRTRVGDEQFF
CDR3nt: TGTGCCAGCAGCCCCCGGACTAGGGTGGGGGATGAGCAGTTCTTC

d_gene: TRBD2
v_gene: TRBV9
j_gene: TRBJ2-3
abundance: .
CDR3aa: CASSVDPSGGVADTQYF
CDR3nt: TGTGCCAGCAGCGTAGACCCTAGCGGGGGGGTCGCAGATACGCAGTATTTT

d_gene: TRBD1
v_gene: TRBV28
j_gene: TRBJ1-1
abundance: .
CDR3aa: CASSRGQGTAFF
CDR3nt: TGTGCCAGCAGTCGTGGACAGGGGACAGCTTTCTTT